This T cell receptor beta chain was identified in a study of OX40 agonist ivuxolimab in advanced cancers. V shed 3 bases and J shed 0 bases, with 11 bases lying between them. Germline values: CDR1 GTSNPN, CDR2 SVGIG (reference sequence). The CDR3 has 14 amino acids. TCRdb's table, derived via immunoSEQ multiplex PCR, lists solely in-frame clones and lacks some. The top ten clones hold less than 80% of a sample with some 17,000 clones, roughly nine tenths of them seen once. This TCR was recovered from an adult with an advanced solid tumor such as melanoma, head and neck, liver or kidney cancer. Sequencing used CD4+ or CD8+ T cells sorted from blood, obtained in a trial of the OX40 agonist ivuxolimab. V and J are TRBV30 and TRBJ1-1, with a tentative D call TRBD1 (5 bases). DNA of the CDR3: TGTGCCTGGAGAGACGACAGCATGAACACTGAAGCTTTCTTT. The encoded protein is CAWRDDSMNTEAFF.